By proportion, the clone carrying this TCR beta chain is large. The data originate from a study of PD-1 blockade in classical Hodgkin lymphoma. Relapse after autologous stem cell transplantation occurred in every patient, and brentuximab vedotin exposure varied. Produced via immunoSEQ multiplex PCR; TCRdb's table is partial and in-frame only. The table shows approximately 17,000 clones, with around 80% occurring only once. The V end was cut by 7 bases, the J end by 8 bases, with 15 bases between. Germline values: CDR1 SNHLY, CDR2 FYNNEI. The CDR3 sequence is 14 residues long. The receptor comes from a human donor with classical Hodgkin lymphoma. Source: peripheral blood mononuclear cells (PBMCs), taken before the second cycle of nivolumab. The chain recombines TRBV2 with TRBJ1-6, with D perhaps TRBD1 (5 bases). The CDR3 region is CASMITGRDSPLHF. The DNA of the CDR3 is TGTGCCAGCATGATCACTGGCAGGGATTCACCCCTCCACTTT.